This T cell receptor beta chain was sequenced for a study of vaccination effects on CD4 cells after COVID-19. Study-wide findings and caveats: Marked clonal contraction was seen in infection- and vaccine-induced clones late after vaccination. Recruitment yielded few convalescent patients, and the study had no early post-infection timepoints.

Viral peptide pools were used in the ViraFEST assay to expand antigen-specific CD4+ T cells, and sequencing came afterward. CD4+ T cells were isolated after around 10 days of culture. A positive SARS-CoV-2 PCR test fell between March and December 2020. Wells containing 1.5 million to 2.5 million PBMC each were cultured with roughly 10 IU/ml IL-2 and 7.5 to 10 ug/ml peptides. Cultures received IL-2 medium that replaced half the medium on days 3 and 7. Germline V gene data show CDR1 as LNHDA and CDR2 as SQIVND (reference sequence). Deletions cut 4 bases from V and 5 bases from J, with 8 bases between. CDR3 length: 13 amino acids. The method was immunoSEQ multiplex PCR; TCRdb's version includes in-frame clones alone and lacks a portion of them. The sample shows 20,000 to 30,000 clones, 69% of them seen only once. Concerning this clone itself: Antigen specificity is unknown.

The sample consisted of CD4+ T cells from PBMCs cultured with SARS-CoV-2 spike peptides, taken before COVID-19 vaccination. This chain connects TRBV19 to TRBJ1-4; TRBD1 is a possible D gene (5 bases). The sequence came from a human donor who had a prior SARS-CoV-2 infection. CDR3: CASSTAGNEKLFF. DNA of the CDR3: TGTGCCAGTAGTACCGCAGGGAATGAAAAACTGTTTTTT.